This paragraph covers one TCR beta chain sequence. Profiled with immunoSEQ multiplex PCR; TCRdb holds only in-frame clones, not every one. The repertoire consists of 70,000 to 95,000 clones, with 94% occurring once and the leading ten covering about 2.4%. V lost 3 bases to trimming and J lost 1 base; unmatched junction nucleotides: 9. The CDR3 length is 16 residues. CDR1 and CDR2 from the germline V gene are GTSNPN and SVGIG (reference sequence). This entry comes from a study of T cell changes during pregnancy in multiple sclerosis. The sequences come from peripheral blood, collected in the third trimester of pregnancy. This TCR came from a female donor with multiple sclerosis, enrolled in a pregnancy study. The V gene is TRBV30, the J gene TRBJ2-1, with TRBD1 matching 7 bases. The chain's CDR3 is CAWRTGTVWSYNEQFF. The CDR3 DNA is TGTGCCTGGAGAACCGGGACAGTTTGGTCCTACAATGAGCAGTTCTTC.